The 7 T cell receptor beta chains below all came from one sample that was sequenced in a study of T cells in Graves' hyperthyroidism and ophthalmopathy. It was RNA transcripts that yielded the amplified TCR beta CDR3 regions. The HTBI primer set drove a first-round RT-PCR of the TCR CDR3. TCRdb used MiXCR to reprocess the multiplex PCR reads, holding one entry per CDR3 protein. The data hold some 550,000 distinct CDR3 sequences, with around 15% observed a single time. Sequencing was performed on blood. The receptor source for this set is a woman in her thirties or forties with Graves' ophthalmopathy.

This rearrangement joins TRBV30 to TRBJ2-3, with unresolved D. The V end was cut by 0 bases, the J end by 2 bases, with 12 bases between. The germline V gene has CDR1 GTSNPN and CDR2 SVGIG (reference sequence). CDR3 size: 15 residues. CDR3 region: CAWSVLPTYTDTQYF. CDR3 nucleotide sequence: TGTGCCTGGAGTGTACTTCCAACATACACAGATACGCAGTATTTT.

This clonotype was seen at least ten times. The CDR3 reads CASSLAGTDMEQYF. CDR3 nucleotides: TGTGCCAGCAGCTTAGCGGGAACTGATATGGAGCAGTACTTC. The V call is TRBV7-2, the J call TRBJ2-7; no clear D gene. Trimming pared 0 bases from V and 7 bases from J, leaving 13 bases between. Germline CDR1 reads SGHTA; CDR2 reads FQGNSA. The CDR3 covers 14 residues.

This clonotype came up many times. The V call is TRBV7-2, the J call TRBJ2-4, with D possibly being TRBD1 or TRBD2 (5 bases each). Trimming pared 1 base from V and 6 bases from J, leaving 16 bases between. The CDR3 runs to 16 residues. CDR1 and CDR2 (germline): SGHTA, FQGNSA. CDR3 nucleotides: TGTGCCAGCAGCTTAGTCCCGGGGTATGGGGGAAACATTCAGTACTTC. This gives the protein CASSLVPGYGGNIQYF.

The sample holds a few counts of this clonotype. The rearrangement joins TRBV9 to TRBJ2-7; D uncertain. CDR1 SGDLS and CDR2 YYNGEE come from the germline V gene. The CDR3 is 11 amino acids. Trimming cost V 3 bases and J 3 bases, with 4 bases left between them. DNA for the CDR3: TGTGCCAGCAGCGGAATCTACGAGCAGTACTTC. Residues: CASSGIYEQYF.

At least ten counts were recorded for this clonotype. The chain joins TRBV5-1 to TRBJ2-3; possibly TRBD1 for D (6 bases). The germline V gene encodes CDR1 SGHRS and CDR2 YFSETQ. V shed 4 bases and J shed 2 bases, with 17 bases lying between them. The CDR3 runs 16 residues. The CDR3: CASSPFGQMDTDTQYF. For the CDR3, the DNA is TGCGCCAGCAGCCCATTCGGACAGATGGACACAGATACGCAGTATTTT.

This clonotype was seen repeatedly, ten times or more. The gene calls are TRBV5-1 and TRBJ2-7; no definite D call. V lost 2 bases and J lost 5, with 11 bases in between. The CDR3 sequence is 13 residues long. The germline CDR1 and CDR2 sequences are SGHRS and YFSETQ. DNA of the CDR3: TGCGCCAGCAGCTTTGAAGGTGGTGACGAGCAGTACTTC. Translated, it gives CASSFEGGDEQYF.

This clonotype showed up many times. V is TRBV20-1 and J is TRBJ2-1; 9 bases agree with TRBD2. V lost 2 bases and J lost 3; bases outside the gene matches: 11. CDR1 is DFQATT and CDR2 is SNEGSKA in the germline V gene (reference sequence). The CDR3 length is 17 residues. The CDR3 nucleotides read TGCAGTGCTAGATTGACGATAGCGGGAGTCGACTACAATGAGCAGTTCTTC. It yields the protein CSARLTIAGVDYNEQFF.